The 5 T cell receptor beta chains presented below share a single source sample, sequenced in a study of blood T cell repertoires in COVID-19. Sequenced by immunoSEQ multiplex PCR; TCRdb stores in-frame clones only, minus some. This sample has about 69,000 clones, with roughly four fifths found just once. Sequenced material: peripheral blood. These receptors came from a man aged 45-65 years with COVID-19, enrolled during active disease.

This clone has more than one count but fewer than ten. This chain joins TRBV3-1 (or the pseudogene TRBV3-2) and TRBJ1-3; no reliable D call. Germline-derived CDR1 and CDR2 are LGHDT and YNNKEL (reference sequence). V lost 8 bases to trimming and J lost 4 bases, with 12 bases between them. The CDR3 runs to 13 residues. The CDR3: CASGGVWGNTIYF. The CDR3 nucleotides read TGTGCCAGCGGTGGAGTATGGGGAAACACCATATATTTT.

The chain employs TRBV25-1 and TRBJ1-1; D is perhaps TRBD1 (6 bases). V was shortened by 7 bases and J by 1 base, with 22 bases between the two germline ends. The CDR3 consists of 17 residues. Germline V gene lookup returns CDR1 MGHDK and CDR2 SYGVNS. The CDR3 loop reads CASTPLAGGRGNTEAFF. Here the CDR3 DNA reads TGTGCCAGCACTCCCTTGGCGGGGGGGCGCGGGAACACTGAAGCTTTCTTT.

The chain joins TRBV2 to TRBJ1-5; D may be TRBD1 (6 bases). Germline V gives CDR1 SNHLY, CDR2 FYNNEI. Deletions cut 5 bases from V and 0 bases from J, with 14 bases between. The CDR3 loop spans 16 amino acids. The CDR3 nucleotides read TGTGCCAGCAGTCCCCGGGGGGCATATAGCAATCAGCCCCAGCATTTT. This codes for CASSPRGAYSNQPQHF.

This chain connects TRBV9 to TRBJ1-2, with 12 positions matching TRBD1. V lost 3 bases to trimming and J lost 3 bases; unmatched junction nucleotides: 6. The CDR3 is 16 residues long. Germline lookup yields CDR1 SGDLS and CDR2 YYNGEE. The CDR3 is CASSERGQGAHYGYTF. The DNA of the CDR3 is TGTGCCAGCAGCGAGAGGGGACAGGGGGCCCACTATGGCTACACCTTC.

The rearrangement links TRBV11-2 to TRBJ2-7; 9 nucleotides agree with TRBD2. V lost 5 bases and J lost 4; bases outside the gene matches: 9. Per germline, CDR1 SGHAT and CDR2 FQNNGV. This CDR3 contains 15 residues. CDR3 coding DNA: TGTGCCAGCAGCCGCCCGCGGGGGGGAAGGTACGAGCAGTACTTC. Protein sequence: CASSRPRGGRYEQYF.